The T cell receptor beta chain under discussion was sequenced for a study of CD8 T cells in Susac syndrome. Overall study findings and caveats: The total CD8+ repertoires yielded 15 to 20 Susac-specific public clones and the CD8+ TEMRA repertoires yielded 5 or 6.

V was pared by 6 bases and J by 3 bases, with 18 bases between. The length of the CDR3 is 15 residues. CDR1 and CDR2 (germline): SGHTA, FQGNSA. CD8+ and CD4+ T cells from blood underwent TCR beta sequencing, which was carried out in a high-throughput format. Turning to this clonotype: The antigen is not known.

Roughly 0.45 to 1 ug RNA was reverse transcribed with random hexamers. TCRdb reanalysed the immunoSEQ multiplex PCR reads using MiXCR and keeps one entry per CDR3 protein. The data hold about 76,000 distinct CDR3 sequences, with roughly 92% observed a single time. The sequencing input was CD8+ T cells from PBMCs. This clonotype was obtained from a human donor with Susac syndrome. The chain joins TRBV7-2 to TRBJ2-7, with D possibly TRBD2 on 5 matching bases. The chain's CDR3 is CASSIGSSRGYEQYF. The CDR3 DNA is TGTGCCAGCAGTATAGGTTCCTCTCGGGGCTACGAGCAGTACTTC. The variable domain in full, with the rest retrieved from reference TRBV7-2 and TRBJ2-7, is GAGVSQSPSNKVTEKGKDVELRCDPISGHTALYWYRQSLGQGLEFLIYFQGNSAPDKSGLPSDRFSAERTGGSVSTLTIQRTQQEDSAVYLCASSIGSSRGYEQYFGPGTRLTVT.